These 12 T cell receptor beta chains originate from one sample sequenced in a study of cytomegalovirus exposure and HLA in healthy donors. In the PCR, 60 Vbeta and 13 Jbeta primers were used. Sequenced by immunoSEQ multiplex PCR; TCRdb stores in-frame clones only, minus some. The sample totals about 70,000 clones. Sequenced: PBMCs. The receptors stem from a female donor in good health and CMV-seropositive.

The chain couples TRBV4-1 to TRBJ2-3, with TRBD2 identical over 12 bases. Germline-derived CDR1 and CDR2 are MGHRA and YSYEKL. V gave up 5 bases and J gave up 8 bases; unmatched junction bases: 14. This CDR3 has 17 amino acids. In DNA, the CDR3 is TGCGCCAGCAGCACGCTTCTAGCGGGAGGGCCAGGGGGTACGCAGTATTTT. It is translated as CASSTLLAGGPGGTQYF.

J is TRBJ1-4 and V is TRBV29-1, with D unclear. The V and J ends lost 3 bases and 3 bases respectively, with 8 bases between them. The CDR3 is made up of 13 amino acids. CDR1 SQVTM and CDR2 ANQGSEA come from the germline V gene. For the CDR3, the DNA is TGCAGCGTTGAGGAGGAGCCTAATGAAAAACTGTTTTTT. Translated: CSVEEEPNEKLFF. Variable domain in full (rest from reference TRBV29-1 and TRBJ1-4): SAVISQKPSRDICQRGTSLTIQCQVDSQVTMMFWYRQQPGQSLTLIATANQGSEATYESGFVIDKFPISRPNLTFSTLTVSNMSPEDSSIYLCSVEEEPNEKLFFGSGTQLSVL.

The CDR3 here is CASRRNIAGQETQYF. CDR3 DNA sequence: TGCGCCAGCAGACGGAACATAGCGGGGCAAGAGACCCAGTACTTC. V usage is TRBV5-1 and J usage is TRBJ2-5; 8 bases are a match to TRBD2. V trimming: 5 bases; J trimming: 2 bases; junction bases outside the gene matches: 8. The CDR3 contains 15 residues. CDR1 and CDR2 from the germline V gene are SGHRS and YFSETQ.

The V call is TRBV29-1, the J call TRBJ2-3, with a tentative D call TRBD2 (5 bases). V lost 2 bases, J lost 5 bases, and 11 bases lay in between. The germline CDR1 and CDR2 sequences are SQVTM and ANQGSEA. The CDR3 covers 13 residues. The CDR3 loop is CSVEPPGGDTQYF. For the CDR3, the DNA is TGCAGCGTTGAACCTCCAGGAGGAGATACGCAGTATTTT.

The chain joins TRBV6-5 to TRBJ2-7; D gene unclear. The V and J ends lost 6 bases and 6 bases respectively, with 12 bases between them. CDR1 and CDR2 (germline): MNHEY, SVGAGI. The CDR3 loop spans 12 amino acids. CDR3: CASRKTAAEQYF. The DNA for the CDR3 is TGTGCCAGCAGGAAGACCGCGGCCGAGCAGTACTTC.

The genes are TRBV6-1 and TRBJ1-3, with D hard to call. The CDR3 has 13 amino acids. Trimming took 7 bases from V and 1 from J, leaving 8 bases between them. The germline V gene encodes CDR1 MNHNS and CDR2 SASEGT. In DNA form, the CDR3 reads TGTGCCAGCACCCTTAGTTCTGGAAACACCATATATTTT. Residues: CASTLSSGNTIYF.

About this clone itself: A junction end diverges from the germline sequence, so it may reflect a read error. The same CDR3 also results from other DNA sequences found in this sample. This chain joins TRBV2 and TRBJ1-6; D not resolved. The CDR3 is 14 residues long. Germline V lookup: CDR1 SNHLY, CDR2 FYNNEI. The CDR3 spells CASSTAAVDSPLHF. CDR3 in DNA: TGTGCCAGCAGTACGGCGGCTGTGGATTCACCCCTACACTTT.

The rearrangement uses TRBV25-1 and TRBJ2-3; D remains ambiguous. This CDR3 region has 16 residues. Per the germline V gene, CDR1 is MGHDK and CDR2 is SYGVNS. V lost 3 bases, J lost 6 bases, and 19 bases lay in between. The CDR3 region has the DNA TGTGCCAGCAGTGATCAAACCCCCTCCGCACATGATACGCAGTATTTT. This translates into CASSDQTPSAHDTQYF.

The chain employs TRBV6-5 and TRBJ1-2, with TRBD1 matching over 7 bases. The CDR3 totals 14 residues. With 6 bases clipped from V and 2 bases from J, the junction kept 6 bases outside the gene matches. Per germline, CDR1 MNHEY and CDR2 SVGAGI. CDR3 sequence: CASSPDRANYGYTF. For the CDR3, the DNA is TGTGCCAGCAGCCCAGACAGGGCGAACTATGGCTACACCTTC.

The gene calls are TRBV7-9 and TRBJ2-3, with 7 positions matching TRBD2. CDR3 length: 15 residues. V dropped 3 bases and J dropped 0; count of bases not matched to a gene: 3. Germline V gene sequence: CDR1 SEHNR, CDR2 FQNEAQ (reference sequence). DNA for the CDR3: TGTGCCAGCAGCTTGCGACTAGCTAGCACAGATACGCAGTATTTT. Translated, it gives CASSLRLASTDTQYF.

The CDR3 loop is CSAGEGGGWREQFF. The DNA for the CDR3 is TGCAGCGCTGGGGAAGGGGGTGGCTGGCGTGAGCAGTTCTTC. This chain joins TRBV29-1 and TRBJ2-1; the D gene is possibly TRBD1 (6 bases). Trimming removed 7 bases at V and 9 bases at J, with 22 bases between. Germline-derived CDR1 and CDR2 are SQVTM and ANQGSEA. The CDR3 spans 14 residues.

The rearrangement joins TRBV6-5 to TRBJ2-2; TRBD2 matches 10 bases. Germline-derived CDR1 and CDR2 are MNHEY and SVGAGI. V was clipped by 2 bases and J by 3 bases; unmatched bases: 0. This CDR3 is built from 15 residues. CDR3 DNA sequence: TGTGCCAGCAGTTACAGCGGGGGGGACACCGGGGAGCTGTTTTTT. Translation: CASSYSGGDTGELFF.